This T cell receptor beta chain is drawn from a study of blood T cell repertoires in COVID-19. Across 24 US areas, participants ranged in age from roughly 18 to 95 years. J was trimmed by 9 bases and V by 5 bases; bases with no gene match: 4. The CDR3 totals 11 residues. The germline gives CDR1 DFQATT, CDR2 SNEGSKA (reference sequence). Original handling: Nucleated cell number was recorded as an estimate derived from reference gene primer amplification. Generated by immunoSEQ multiplex PCR, the TCRdb table keeps only in-frame clones and is missing some. V and J calls and clone size are copied from that table; D and trimming were computed from the DNA. The sample holds some 370,000 clones, roughly 87% seen once.

The TCR sequence derives from a woman between 50 and 59 years old who had recovered from COVID-19. This chain joins TRBV20-1 and TRBJ1-2, with TRBD1 identical over 9 bases. Material for sequencing was PBMCs or T cells enriched from blood (not recorded which). CDR3 sequence: CSASTGGSYTF. The CDR3 nucleotides read TGCAGTGCTTCGACAGGGGGAAGCTACACCTTC.